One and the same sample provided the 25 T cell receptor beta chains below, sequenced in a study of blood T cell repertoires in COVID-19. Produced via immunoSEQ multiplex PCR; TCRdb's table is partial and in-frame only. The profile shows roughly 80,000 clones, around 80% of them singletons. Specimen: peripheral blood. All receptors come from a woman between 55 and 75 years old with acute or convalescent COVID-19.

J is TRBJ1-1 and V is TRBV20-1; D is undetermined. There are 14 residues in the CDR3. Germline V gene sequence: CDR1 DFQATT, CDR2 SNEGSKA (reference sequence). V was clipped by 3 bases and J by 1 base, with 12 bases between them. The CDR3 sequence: CSASKGSGNTEAFF. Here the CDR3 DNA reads TGCAGTGCTAGTAAAGGTTCGGGGAACACTGAAGCTTTCTTT.

CDR3 nucleotides: TGTGCCAGCAGCTTGCAGGGGACGAACACCGGGGAGCTGTTTTTT. Encoded protein: CASSLQGTNTGELFF. The chain carries TRBV11-3 and TRBJ2-2; D might be TRBD1 (6 bases). Germline-derived CDR1 and CDR2 are SGHNT and YENEEA. V gave up 3 bases and J gave up 0 bases, with 8 bases separating them. The CDR3 runs to 15 residues.

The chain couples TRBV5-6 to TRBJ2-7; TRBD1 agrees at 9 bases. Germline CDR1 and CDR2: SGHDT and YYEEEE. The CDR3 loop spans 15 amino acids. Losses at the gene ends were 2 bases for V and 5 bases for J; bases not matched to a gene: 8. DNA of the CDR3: TGTGCCAGCAGCTTTCTAGGGACAGGGAGCGACGAGCAGTACTTC. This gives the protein CASSFLGTGSDEQYF. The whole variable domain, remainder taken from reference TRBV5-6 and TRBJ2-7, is DAGVTQSPTHLIKTRGQQVTLRCSPKSGHDTVSWYQQALGQGPQFIFQYYEEEERQRGNFPDRFSGHQFPNYSSELNVNALLLGDSALYLCASSFLGTGSDEQYFGPGTRLTVT.

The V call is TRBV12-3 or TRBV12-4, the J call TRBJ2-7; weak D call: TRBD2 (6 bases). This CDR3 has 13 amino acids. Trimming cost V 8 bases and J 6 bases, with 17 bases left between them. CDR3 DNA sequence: TGTGCCAGCCTTGAGCGCGGGAATGTCGAGCAGTACTTC. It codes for CASLERGNVEQYF.

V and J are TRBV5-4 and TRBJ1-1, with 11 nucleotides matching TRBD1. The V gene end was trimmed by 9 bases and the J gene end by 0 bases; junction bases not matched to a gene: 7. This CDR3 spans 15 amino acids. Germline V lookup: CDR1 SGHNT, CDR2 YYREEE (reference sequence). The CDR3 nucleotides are TGTGCCACCTCTGGGACAGGGGGTTTGAACACTGAAGCTTTCTTT. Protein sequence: CATSGTGGLNTEAFF.

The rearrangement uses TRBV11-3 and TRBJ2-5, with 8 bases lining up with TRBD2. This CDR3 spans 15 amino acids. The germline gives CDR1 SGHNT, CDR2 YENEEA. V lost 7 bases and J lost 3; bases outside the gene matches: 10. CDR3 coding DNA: TGTGCCAGCACTTCGCAGCGGGAGAGGGAAGAGACCCAGTACTTC. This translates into CASTSQREREETQYF.

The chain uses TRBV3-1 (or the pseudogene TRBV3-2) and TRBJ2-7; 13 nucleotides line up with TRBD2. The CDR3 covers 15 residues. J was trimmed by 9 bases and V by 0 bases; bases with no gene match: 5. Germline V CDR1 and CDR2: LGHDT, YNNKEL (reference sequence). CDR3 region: CASSQDRTSGSLQYF. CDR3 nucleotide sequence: TGTGCCAGCAGCCAAGATAGGACTAGCGGGAGTTTGCAGTACTTC.

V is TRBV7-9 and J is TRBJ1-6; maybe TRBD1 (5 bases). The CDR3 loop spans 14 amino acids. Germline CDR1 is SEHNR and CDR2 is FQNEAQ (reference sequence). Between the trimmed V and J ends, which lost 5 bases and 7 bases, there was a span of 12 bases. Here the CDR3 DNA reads TGTGCCAGCAGCCCCGCGGGGGAGAATTCACCCCTCCACTTT. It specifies CASSPAGENSPLHF. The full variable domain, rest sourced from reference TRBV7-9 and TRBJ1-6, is DTGVSQNPRHKITKRGQNVTFRCDPISEHNRLYWYRQTLGQGPEFLTYFQNEAQLEKSRLLSDRFSAERPKGSFSTLEIQRTEQGDSAMYLCASSPAGENSPLHFGNGTRLTVT.

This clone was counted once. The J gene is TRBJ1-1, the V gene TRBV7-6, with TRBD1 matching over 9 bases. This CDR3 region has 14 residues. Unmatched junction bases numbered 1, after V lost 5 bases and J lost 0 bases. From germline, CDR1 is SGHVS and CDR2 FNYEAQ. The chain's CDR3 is CASSGQGMNTEAFF. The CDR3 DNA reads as TGTGCCAGCAGCGGACAGGGGATGAACACTGAAGCTTTCTTT.

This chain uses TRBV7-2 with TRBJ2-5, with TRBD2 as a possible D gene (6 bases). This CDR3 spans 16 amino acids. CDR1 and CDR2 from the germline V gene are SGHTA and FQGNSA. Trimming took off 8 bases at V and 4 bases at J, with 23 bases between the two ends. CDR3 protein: CASGPGLGRFRETQYF. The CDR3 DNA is TGTGCCAGCGGCCCTGGCCTTGGGAGGTTCAGAGAGACCCAGTACTTC.

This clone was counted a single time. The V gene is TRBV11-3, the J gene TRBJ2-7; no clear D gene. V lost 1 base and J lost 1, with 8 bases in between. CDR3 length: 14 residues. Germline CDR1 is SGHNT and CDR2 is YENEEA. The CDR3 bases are TGTGCCAGCAGCTTAGCGACACGATCCTACGAGCAGTACTTC. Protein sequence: CASSLATRSYEQYF.

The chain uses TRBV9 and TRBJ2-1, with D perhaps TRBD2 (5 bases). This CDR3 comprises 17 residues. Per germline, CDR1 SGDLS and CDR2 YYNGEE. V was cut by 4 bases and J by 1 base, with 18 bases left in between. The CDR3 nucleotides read TGTGCCAGCAGCCCTAGACTGGGGTCGGGGTCCTACAATGAGCAGTTCTTC. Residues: CASSPRLGSGSYNEQFF.

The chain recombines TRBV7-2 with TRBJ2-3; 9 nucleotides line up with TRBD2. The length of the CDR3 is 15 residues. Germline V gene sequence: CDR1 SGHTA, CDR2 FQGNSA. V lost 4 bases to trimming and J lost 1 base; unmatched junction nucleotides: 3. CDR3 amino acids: CASSSLAGGTDTQYF. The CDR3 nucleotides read TGTGCCAGCAGCTCCTTAGCGGGGGGCACAGATACGCAGTATTTT.

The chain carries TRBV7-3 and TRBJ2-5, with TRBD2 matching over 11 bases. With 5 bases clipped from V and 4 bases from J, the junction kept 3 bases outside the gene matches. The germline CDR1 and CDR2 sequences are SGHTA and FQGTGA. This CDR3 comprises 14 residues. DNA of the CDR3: TGTGCCAGCAGCCCCGGGACTAGCGGAGAGACCCAGTACTTC. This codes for CASSPGTSGETQYF.

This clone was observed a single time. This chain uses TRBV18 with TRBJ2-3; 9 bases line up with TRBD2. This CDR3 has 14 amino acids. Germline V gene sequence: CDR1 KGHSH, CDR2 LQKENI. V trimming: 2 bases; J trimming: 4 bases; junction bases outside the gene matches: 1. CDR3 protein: CASSPTSGPDTQYF. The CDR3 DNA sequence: TGTGCCAGCTCACCAACTAGCGGGCCAGATACGCAGTATTTT.

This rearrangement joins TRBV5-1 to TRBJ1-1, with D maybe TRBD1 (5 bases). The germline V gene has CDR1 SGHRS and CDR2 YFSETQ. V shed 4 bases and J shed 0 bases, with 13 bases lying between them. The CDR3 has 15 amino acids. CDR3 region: CASSRTTVLNTEAFF. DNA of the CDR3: TGCGCCAGCAGCCGAACGACAGTTTTGAACACTGAAGCTTTCTTT.

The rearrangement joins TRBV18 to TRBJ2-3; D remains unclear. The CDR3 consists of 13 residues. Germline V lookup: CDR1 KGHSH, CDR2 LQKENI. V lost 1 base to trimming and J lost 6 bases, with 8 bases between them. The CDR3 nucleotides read TGTGCCAGCTCACCACTGAGAGCGGATACGCAGTATTTT. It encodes CASSPLRADTQYF.

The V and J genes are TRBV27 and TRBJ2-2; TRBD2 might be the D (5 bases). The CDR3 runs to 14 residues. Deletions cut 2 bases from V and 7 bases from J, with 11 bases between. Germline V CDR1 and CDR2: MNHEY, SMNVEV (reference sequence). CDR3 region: CASSLKRTDGELFF. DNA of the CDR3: TGTGCCAGCAGTTTAAAAAGGACTGACGGGGAGCTGTTTTTT.

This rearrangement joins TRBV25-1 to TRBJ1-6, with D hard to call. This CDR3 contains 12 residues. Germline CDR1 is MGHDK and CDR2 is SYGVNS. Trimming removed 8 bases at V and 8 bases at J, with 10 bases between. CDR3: CASGLRDSPLHF. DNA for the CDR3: TGTGCCAGCGGCCTGAGGGATTCACCCCTCCACTTT.

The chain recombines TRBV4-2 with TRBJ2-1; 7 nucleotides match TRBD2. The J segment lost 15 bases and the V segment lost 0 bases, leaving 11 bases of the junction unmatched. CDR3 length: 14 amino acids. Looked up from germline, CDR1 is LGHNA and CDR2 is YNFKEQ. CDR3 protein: CASSQEGGDLRLFF. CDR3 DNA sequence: TGTGCCAGCAGCCAAGAGGGGGGGGATTTGAGGTTGTTCTTC.

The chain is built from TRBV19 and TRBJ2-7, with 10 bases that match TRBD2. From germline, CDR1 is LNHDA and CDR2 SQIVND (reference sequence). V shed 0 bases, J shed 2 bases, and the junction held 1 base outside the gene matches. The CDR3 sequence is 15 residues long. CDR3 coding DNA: TGTGCCAGTAGTATAGATCTAGCGGGAGCCTACGAGCAGTACTTC. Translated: CASSIDLAGAYEQYF.

CDR3 loop: CASSEPGGTGTYEQYF. CDR3 nucleotides: TGTGCCAGCAGTGAACCAGGGGGGACAGGGACCTACGAGCAGTACTTC. The rearrangement links TRBV6-1 to TRBJ2-7; TRBD1 matches 9 bases. The CDR3 runs 16 residues. The V segment lost 2 bases and the J segment 2 bases; nucleotides outside the gene matches: 7. CDR1 and CDR2 from the germline V gene are MNHNS and SASEGT.

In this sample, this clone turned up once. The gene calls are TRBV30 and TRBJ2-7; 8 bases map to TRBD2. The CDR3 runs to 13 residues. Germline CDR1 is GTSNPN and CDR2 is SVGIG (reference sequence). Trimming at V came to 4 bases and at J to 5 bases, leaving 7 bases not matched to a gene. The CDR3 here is CAWTGGGRHEQYF. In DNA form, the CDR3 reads TGTGCCTGGACCGGCGGGGGGCGTCACGAGCAGTACTTC.

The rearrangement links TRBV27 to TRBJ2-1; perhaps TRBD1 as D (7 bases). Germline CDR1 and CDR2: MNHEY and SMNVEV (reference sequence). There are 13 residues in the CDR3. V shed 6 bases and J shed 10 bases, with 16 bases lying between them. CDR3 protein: CASRTPQGGEQFF. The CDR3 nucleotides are TGTGCCAGCAGGACTCCTCAGGGGGGCGAGCAGTTCTTC.

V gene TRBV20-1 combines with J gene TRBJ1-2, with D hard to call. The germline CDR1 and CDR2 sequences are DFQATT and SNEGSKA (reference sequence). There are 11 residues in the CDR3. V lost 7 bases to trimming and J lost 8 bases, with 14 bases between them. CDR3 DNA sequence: TGCAGTGGCGGAGACGGCGACGGCTACACCTTC. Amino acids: CSGGDGDGYTF.